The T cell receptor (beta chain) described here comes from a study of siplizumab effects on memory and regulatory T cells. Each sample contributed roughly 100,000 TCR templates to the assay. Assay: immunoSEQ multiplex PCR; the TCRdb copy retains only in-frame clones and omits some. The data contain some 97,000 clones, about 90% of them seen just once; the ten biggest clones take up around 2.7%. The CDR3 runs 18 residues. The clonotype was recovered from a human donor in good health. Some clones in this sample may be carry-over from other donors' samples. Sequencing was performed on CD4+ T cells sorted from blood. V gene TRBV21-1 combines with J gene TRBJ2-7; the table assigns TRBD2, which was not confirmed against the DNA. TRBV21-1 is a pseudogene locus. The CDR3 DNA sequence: TGTGCCAGCAGCAAAGCGCTTTCACTAGCGGAAGGCTCCTACGAGCAGTACTTC. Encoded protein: CASSKALSLAEGSYEQYF.